This TCR beta chain is drawn from a study of identical twins. Points from the study as a whole: The study reached conclusions through statistical analysis that was cross-sectional, not following the same donors. Twin-shared out-of-frame alpha sequences were enriched for low generation probability.

In TCRdb, the 5' RACE reads were re-called with MiXCR into one record per CDR3 protein. The top ten hold around 1.5% of the sample, which has about 890,000 distinct CDR3 sequences, approximately 13% seen once. The germline V gene encodes CDR1 SGHVS and CDR2 FQNEAQ. CDR3 length: 16 residues. The junction had 7 bases not matched to a gene; V was cut back by 1 base and J by 3 bases. A word on this clonotype: Its specificity is unknown.

A further study also used this sample, focusing on yellow fever vaccine responses in identical twins.

This sequence joins TRBV7-8 and TRBJ2-7, with 9 bases lining up with TRBD2. Sequences were obtained from PBMCs. This receptor was taken from a woman younger than 35 in good health. DNA for the CDR3: TGTGCCAGCAGCTTAGTTGGCGGGGGGGCTATCTACGAGCAGTACGTC. This sequence encodes CASSLVGGGAIYEQYV.